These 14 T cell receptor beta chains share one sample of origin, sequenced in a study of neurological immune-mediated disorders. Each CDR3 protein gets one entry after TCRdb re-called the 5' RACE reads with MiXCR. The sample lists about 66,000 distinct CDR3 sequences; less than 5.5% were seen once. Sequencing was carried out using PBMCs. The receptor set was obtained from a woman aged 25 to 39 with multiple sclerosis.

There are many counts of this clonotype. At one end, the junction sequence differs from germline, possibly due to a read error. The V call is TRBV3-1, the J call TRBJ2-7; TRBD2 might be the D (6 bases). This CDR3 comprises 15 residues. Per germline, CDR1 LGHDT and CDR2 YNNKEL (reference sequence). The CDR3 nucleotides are TGTGTCAGCAGCCAAGATTTGACTAGAGTCCACGAGCAGTACTTC. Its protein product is CVSSQDLTRVHEQYF.

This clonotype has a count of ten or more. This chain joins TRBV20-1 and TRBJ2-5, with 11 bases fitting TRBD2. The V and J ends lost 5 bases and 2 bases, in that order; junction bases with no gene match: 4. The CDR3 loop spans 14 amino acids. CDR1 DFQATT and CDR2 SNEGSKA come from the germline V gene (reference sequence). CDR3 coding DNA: TGCAGTGCTCATGGACTAGCGGGTCAAGAGACCCAGTACTTC. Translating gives CSAHGLAGQETQYF.

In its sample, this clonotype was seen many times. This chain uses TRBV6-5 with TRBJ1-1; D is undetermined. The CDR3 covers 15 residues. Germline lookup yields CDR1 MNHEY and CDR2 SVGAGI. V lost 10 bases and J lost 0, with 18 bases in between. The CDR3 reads CATSDLDSMNTEAFF. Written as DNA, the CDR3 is TGTGCCACCTCTGACCTGGATAGCATGAACACTGAAGCTTTCTTT.

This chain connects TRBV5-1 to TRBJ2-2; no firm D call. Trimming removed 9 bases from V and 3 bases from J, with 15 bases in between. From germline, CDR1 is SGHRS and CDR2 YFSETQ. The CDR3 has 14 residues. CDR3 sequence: CATSGLDYTGELFF. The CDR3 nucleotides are TGCGCCACCTCGGGTCTTGATTACACCGGGGAGCTGTTTTTT.

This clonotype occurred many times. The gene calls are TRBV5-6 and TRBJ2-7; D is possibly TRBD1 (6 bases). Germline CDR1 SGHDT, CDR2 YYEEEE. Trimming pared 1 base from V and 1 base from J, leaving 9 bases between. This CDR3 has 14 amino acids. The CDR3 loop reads CASSLYGTSYEQYF. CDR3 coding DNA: TGTGCCAGCAGCTTGTATGGGACATCCTACGAGCAGTACTTC.

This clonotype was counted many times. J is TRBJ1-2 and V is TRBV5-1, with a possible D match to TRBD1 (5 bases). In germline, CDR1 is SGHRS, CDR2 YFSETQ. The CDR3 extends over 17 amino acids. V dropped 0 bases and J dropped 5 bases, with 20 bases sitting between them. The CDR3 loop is CASSLAGGAIQLYGYTF. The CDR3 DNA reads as TGCGCCAGCAGCTTGGCCGGTGGGGCTATCCAGTTATATGGCTACACCTTC.

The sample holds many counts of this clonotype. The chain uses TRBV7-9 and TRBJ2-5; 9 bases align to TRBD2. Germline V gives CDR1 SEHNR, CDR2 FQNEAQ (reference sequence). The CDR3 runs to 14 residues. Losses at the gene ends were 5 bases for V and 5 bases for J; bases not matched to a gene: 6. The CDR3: CASSLGTSRETQYF. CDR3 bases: TGTGCCAGCAGCCTCGGGACTAGCCGCGAGACCCAGTACTTC.

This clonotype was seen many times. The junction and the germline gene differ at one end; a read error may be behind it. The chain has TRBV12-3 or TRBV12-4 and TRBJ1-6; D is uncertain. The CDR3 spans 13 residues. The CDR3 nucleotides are TGTGCCAGCAGCCCGACTCTTGATTCACCCCTCAACTTT. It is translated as CASSPTLDSPLNF.

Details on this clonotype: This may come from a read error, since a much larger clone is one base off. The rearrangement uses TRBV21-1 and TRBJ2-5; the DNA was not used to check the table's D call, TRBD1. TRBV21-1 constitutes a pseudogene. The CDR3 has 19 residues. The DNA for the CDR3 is TGTGCCAGCAGCAAAGGGCGGGCAAACCAGGGCAAAGGTAAAGAGACCCAGTACTTC. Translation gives CASSKGRANQGKGKETQYF.

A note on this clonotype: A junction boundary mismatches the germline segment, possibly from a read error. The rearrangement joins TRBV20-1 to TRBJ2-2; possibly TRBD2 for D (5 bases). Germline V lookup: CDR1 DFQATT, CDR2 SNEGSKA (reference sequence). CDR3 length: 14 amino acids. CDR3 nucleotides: TGCAGTGCTTTGGGGAGAATAAACACCGGGGAGCCGTTTTTT. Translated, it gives CSALGRINTGEPFF.

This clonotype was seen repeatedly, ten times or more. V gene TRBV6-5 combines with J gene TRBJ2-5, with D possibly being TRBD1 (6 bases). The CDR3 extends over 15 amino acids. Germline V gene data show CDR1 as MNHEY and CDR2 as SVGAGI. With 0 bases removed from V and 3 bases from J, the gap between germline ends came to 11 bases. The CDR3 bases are TGTGCCAGCAGTTACTCGATATCAGGGGAAGAGACCCAGTACTTC. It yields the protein CASSYSISGEETQYF.

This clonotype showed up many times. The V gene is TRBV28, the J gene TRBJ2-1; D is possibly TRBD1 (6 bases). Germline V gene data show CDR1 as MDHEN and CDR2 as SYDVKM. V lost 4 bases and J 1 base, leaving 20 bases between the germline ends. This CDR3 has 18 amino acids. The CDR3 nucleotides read TGTGCCAGCAGTTCAAGATTCCAGACAGGCGGGTCCTACAATGAGCAGTTCTTC. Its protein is CASSSRFQTGGSYNEQFF.

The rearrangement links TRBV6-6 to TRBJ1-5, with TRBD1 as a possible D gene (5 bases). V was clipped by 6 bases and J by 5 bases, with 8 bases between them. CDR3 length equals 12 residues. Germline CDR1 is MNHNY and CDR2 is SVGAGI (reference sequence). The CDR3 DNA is TGTGCCAGCAGGGGGGGGGATCAGCCCCAGCATTTT. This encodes CASRGGDQPQHF.

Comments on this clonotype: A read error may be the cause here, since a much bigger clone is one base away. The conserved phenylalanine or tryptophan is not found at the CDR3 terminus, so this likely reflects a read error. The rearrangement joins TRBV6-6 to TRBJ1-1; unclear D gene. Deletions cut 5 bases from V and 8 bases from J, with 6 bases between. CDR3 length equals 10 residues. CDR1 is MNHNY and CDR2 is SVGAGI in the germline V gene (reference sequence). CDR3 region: CASSQLEAFI. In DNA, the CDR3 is TGTGCCAGCAGTCAATTGGAAGCTTTCATT.